The next 23 T cell receptor beta chains were all read from a single sample in a study of shared clonotypes between healthy human individuals. Profiled with immunoSEQ multiplex PCR; TCRdb holds only in-frame clones, not every one. The sample lists about 690,000 clones, around 91% occurring once. Source material: memory CD8+ T cells from PBMCs. The subset: CD45RO+ cells pooled with CCR7-negative TemRA cells. The receptors originated from a man aged 18 to 30 in good health. Some clones in this sample may be carry-over from other donors' samples.

This chain's CDR3 is CASSSRDRALNKPLHF. The DNA for the CDR3 is TGTGCCAGCAGTTCCCGGGACAGGGCCCTTAACAAGCCCCTCCACTTT. The gene calls are TRBV28 and TRBJ1-6; 9 nucleotides match TRBD1. After removal of 4 bases from V and 13 bases from J, the junction contained 14 bases not matched to a gene. Germline loops: CDR1 MDHEN, CDR2 SYDVKM. The CDR3 spans 16 residues.

This chain uses TRBV28 with TRBJ2-7; 9 positions match TRBD2. This CDR3 region has 16 residues. The junction had 7 bases not matched to a gene; V was cut back by 3 bases and J by 1 base. Germline CDR1 reads MDHEN; CDR2 reads SYDVKM. CDR3 in amino acids: CASSFGRLAESYEQYF. DNA for the CDR3: TGTGCCAGCAGTTTCGGTCGACTAGCGGAGTCCTACGAGCAGTACTTC.

The genes are TRBV7-9 and TRBJ2-5; 10 bases are a match to TRBD1. The germline V gene has CDR1 SEHNR and CDR2 FQNEAQ (reference sequence). CDR3 size: 15 residues. V was clipped by 3 bases and J by 3 bases; unmatched bases: 4. The CDR3 loop reads CASSFRQGAEETQYF. In DNA form, the CDR3 reads TGTGCCAGCAGCTTTCGACAGGGGGCGGAAGAGACCCAGTACTTC.

Notes on this clone: Other DNA sequences in this sample translate to the same CDR3. The chain is built from TRBV9 and TRBJ1-6; 7 bases fit TRBD1. Germline-derived CDR1 and CDR2 are SGDLS and YYNGEE. The CDR3 contains 15 residues. V lost 0 bases to trimming and J lost 6 bases; unmatched junction nucleotides: 3. CDR3 in amino acids: CASSVEGGLNSPLHF. CDR3 DNA sequence: TGTGCCAGCAGCGTAGAAGGGGGCCTTAATTCACCCCTCCACTTT.

The chain couples TRBV28 to TRBJ1-1; no clear D gene. Trimming shortened V by 3 bases and J by 4 bases, and 9 bases separated the two germline ends. This CDR3 spans 13 amino acids. CDR1 is MDHEN, CDR2 SYDVKM, per germline. The CDR3: CASSLAGSTEAFF. The CDR3 coding sequence is TGTGCCAGCAGTTTGGCGGGGAGCACTGAAGCTTTCTTT.

The chain employs TRBV4-3 and TRBJ2-7, with D tentatively TRBD1 or TRBD2 (5 bases each). CDR3 length: 16 residues. The V gene's germline CDR1 is LGHNA and CDR2 YSLEER. V was trimmed by 0 bases and J by 0 bases, leaving 12 bases between them. CDR3 residues: CASSQDLAGTSYEQYF. CDR3 nucleotide sequence: TGCGCCAGCAGCCAAGATCTGGCAGGGACCTCCTACGAGCAGTACTTC.

This clone was detected once. The chain recombines TRBV18 with TRBJ2-5, with D hard to call. Between the trimmed V and J ends, which lost 5 bases and 0 bases, there was a span of 4 bases. Per germline, CDR1 KGHSH and CDR2 LQKENI. The CDR3 has 12 residues. In nucleotides, the CDR3 is TGTGCCAGCTCAGTTAACCAAGAGACCCAGTACTTC. As protein: CASSVNQETQYF.

V usage is TRBV30 and J usage is TRBJ1-4; D gene ambiguous. CDR1 and CDR2 (germline): GTSNPN, SVGIG (reference sequence). This CDR3 has 13 residues. Trimming took 3 bases from V and 9 from J, leaving 14 bases between them. The CDR3 spells CAWRLREGQKLFF. In DNA, the CDR3 is TGTGCCTGGAGACTCCGAGAAGGTCAAAAACTGTTTTTT.

The CDR3 DNA follows: TGTGCCAGCAGCCAAGAGGGGCCCTACGAGCAGTACTTC. It specifies CASSQEGPYEQYF. V and J are TRBV14 and TRBJ2-7; maybe TRBD1 (5 bases). V was trimmed by 0 bases and J by 2 bases, leaving 5 bases between them. Germline V CDR1 and CDR2: SGHDN, FVKESK. The CDR3 contains 13 residues. The full variable domain, its missing parts supplied by reference TRBV14 and TRBJ2-7, is EAGVTQFPSHSVIEKGQTVTLRCDPISGHDNLYWYRRVMGKEIKFLLHFVKESKQDESGMPNNRFLAERTGGTYSTLKVQPAELEDSGVYFCASSQEGPYEQYFGPGTRLTVT.

This chain uses TRBV4-1 with TRBJ1-5; D is ambiguous. V was pared by 0 bases and J by 1 base, with 13 bases between. The length of the CDR3 is 17 residues. CDR1 is MGHRA and CDR2 is YSYEKL in the germline V gene. The CDR3 protein is CASSQEVVPGSNQPQHF. CDR3 nucleotides: TGCGCCAGCAGCCAAGAAGTAGTTCCGGGGAGCAATCAGCCCCAGCATTTT.

The V gene is TRBV7-2, the J gene TRBJ1-4; 9 bases are shared with TRBD1. The CDR3 is 17 amino acids. The trim removed 0 bases at V and 7 bases at J, leaving 9 bases unmatched. Per germline, CDR1 SGHTA and CDR2 FQGNSA. CDR3 amino acids: CASSLAMTGGNGEKLFF. CDR3 bases: TGTGCCAGCAGCTTAGCCATGACAGGGGGGAACGGTGAAAAACTGTTTTTT.

This chain connects TRBV19 to TRBJ2-3, with 7 bases fitting TRBD1. The V and J ends lost 6 bases and 3 bases, in that order; junction bases with no gene match: 9. Germline values: CDR1 LNHDA, CDR2 SQIVND (reference sequence). The CDR3 is 15 residues long. In DNA form, the CDR3 reads TGTGCCAGTAGAGACCGGGACAGTCCTACAGATACGCAGTATTTT. Its protein is CASRDRDSPTDTQYF.

This chain connects TRBV15 to TRBJ2-1, with 10 positions matching TRBD2. CDR3 length equals 16 residues. V lost 1 base, J lost 8 bases, and 8 bases stayed unmatched. CDR1 and CDR2 (germline): LNHNV, YYDKDF (reference sequence). For the CDR3, the DNA is TGTGCCACCAGCAGAGGCCTAGCGGGGGTTAGGGATGAGCAGTTCTTC. The encoded protein is CATSRGLAGVRDEQFF.

The chain couples TRBV19 to TRBJ1-3; the D gene is possibly TRBD1 (6 bases). This CDR3 is 15 amino acids long. CDR1 is LNHDA and CDR2 is SQIVND in the germline V gene (reference sequence). The V end was cut by 6 bases, the J end by 0 bases, with 12 bases between. CDR3 nucleotide sequence: TGTGCCAGTAGAGACAGGTTCTACTCTGGAAACACCATATATTTT. This translates into CASRDRFYSGNTIYF.

The chain uses TRBV15 and TRBJ1-5; no firm D call. CDR3 size: 14 residues. Germline lookup yields CDR1 LNHNV and CDR2 YYDKDF (reference sequence). Trimming cost V 0 bases and J 3 bases, with 6 bases left between them. CDR3 protein: CATSRDRNNQPQHF. The CDR3 bases are TGTGCCACCAGCAGAGACAGGAACAATCAGCCCCAGCATTTT. The entire variable domain, with the rest obtained from reference TRBV15 and TRBJ1-5, is as follows: DAMVIQNPRYQVTQFGKPVTLSCSQTLNHNVMYWYQQKSSQAPKLLFHYYDKDFNNEADTPDNFQSRRPNTSFCFLDIRSPGLGDTAMYLCATSRDRNNQPQHFGDGTRLSIL.

With respect to this clone: The sample carries other DNA sequences with the same CDR3. The V and J genes are TRBV5-1 and TRBJ2-7; D gene uncertain. The CDR3 is 14 residues long. Germline V CDR1 and CDR2: SGHRS, YFSETQ. Trimming removed 0 bases from V and 0 bases from J, with 7 bases in between. In nucleotides, the CDR3 is TGCGCCAGCAGCTTGGGCGATTCCTCCTACGAGCAGTACTTC. This translates into CASSLGDSSYEQYF.

The rearrangement uses TRBV7-8 and TRBJ2-7; D unclear. The ends were cut back, 5 bases at V and 2 bases at J, with 16 bases in the middle. The V gene's germline CDR1 is SGHVS and CDR2 FQNEAQ. This CDR3 contains 15 residues. The DNA of the CDR3 is TGTGCCAGCAGCCAGACCGAGCCCTCCACCTACGAGCAGTACTTC. Translated, it gives CASSQTEPSTYEQYF. Based on the CDR3 plus reference TRBV7-8 and TRBJ2-7, the full variable domain is GAGVSQSPRYKVAKRGQDVALRCDPISGHVSLFWYQQALGQGPEFLTYFQNEAQLDKSGLPSDRFFAERPEGSVSTLKIQRTQQEDSAVYLCASSQTEPSTYEQYFGPGTRLTVT.

This clone was seen more than once but under ten times. The rearrangement uses TRBV5-1 and TRBJ1-1, with a tentative D call TRBD1 (5 bases). Trimming removed 3 bases at V and 4 bases at J, with 19 bases between. Germline assignment: CDR1 SGHRS and CDR2 YFSETQ. This CDR3 comprises 16 residues. CDR3 coding DNA: TGCGCCAGCAGCTCTCTCGGGACCAGGGAGGGCACTGAAGCTTTCTTT. Translating it yields CASSSLGTREGTEAFF.

The chain is built from TRBV7-3 and TRBJ1-2, with a tentative D call TRBD1 (5 bases). From germline, CDR1 is SGHTA and CDR2 FQGTGA. CDR3 size: 13 residues. Trimming cost V 3 bases and J 14 bases, with 19 bases left between them. The CDR3, as DNA: TGTGCCAGCAGCTTGCGGGTCGCAGACAGTAGGACCTTC. Its protein is CASSLRVADSRTF.

The chain joins TRBV9 to TRBJ1-2; D unresolved. Per germline, CDR1 SGDLS and CDR2 YYNGEE. V shed 3 bases and J shed 0 bases, with 18 bases lying between them. This CDR3 spans 17 amino acids. DNA of the CDR3: TGTGCCAGCAGCGCTCGACCACTTCCCACTCCTAACTATGGCTACACCTTC. The encoded protein is CASSARPLPTPNYGYTF.

The chain couples TRBV28 to TRBJ2-1, with D possibly matching TRBD2 (6 bases). V gave up 6 bases and J gave up 4 bases, with 13 bases separating them. The CDR3 has 14 residues. Germline CDR1 and CDR2: MDHEN and SYDVKM. The CDR3 DNA reads TGTGCCAGCAGCGGGGGACCTCGGTACAATGAGCAGTTCTTC. It yields the protein CASSGGPRYNEQFF.

J is TRBJ1-1 and V is TRBV5-5; TRBD1 aligns across 9 bases. From germline, CDR1 is SGHKS and CDR2 YYEKEE (reference sequence). Trimming removed 4 bases from V and 1 base from J; junction bases left unmatched: 11. The CDR3 spans 17 residues. Here the CDR3 reads CASSQTGTGYENTEAFF. CDR3 nucleotide sequence: TGTGCCAGCAGCCAGACCGGGACAGGGTATGAGAACACTGAAGCTTTCTTT. The whole variable domain, remainder taken from reference TRBV5-5 and TRBJ1-1, is DAGVTQSPTHLIKTRGQQVTLRCSPISGHKSVSWYQQVLGQGPQFIFQYYEKEERGRGNFPDRFSARQFPNYSSELNVNALLLGDSALYLCASSQTGTGYENTEAFFGQGTRLTVV.

The rearrangement joins TRBV29-1 to TRBJ2-1, with TRBD2 matching over 11 bases. Looked up from germline, CDR1 is SQVTM and CDR2 is ANQGSEA. This CDR3 has 13 amino acids. The junction had 4 bases not matched to a gene; V was cut back by 7 bases and J by 5 bases. CDR3 sequence reads: CSDRTSGHNEQFF. The CDR3, as DNA: TGCAGCGACCGGACTAGCGGGCACAATGAGCAGTTCTTC.